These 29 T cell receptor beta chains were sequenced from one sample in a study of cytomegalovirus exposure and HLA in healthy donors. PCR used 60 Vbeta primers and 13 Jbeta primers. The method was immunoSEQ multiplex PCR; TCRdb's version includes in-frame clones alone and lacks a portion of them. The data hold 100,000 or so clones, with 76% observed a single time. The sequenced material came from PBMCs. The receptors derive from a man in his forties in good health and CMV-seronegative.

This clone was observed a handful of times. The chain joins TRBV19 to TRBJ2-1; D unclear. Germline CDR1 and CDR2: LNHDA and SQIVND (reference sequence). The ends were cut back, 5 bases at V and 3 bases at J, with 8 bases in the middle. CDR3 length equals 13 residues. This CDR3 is CASSLGNYNEQFF. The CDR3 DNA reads TGTGCCAGTAGTCTGGGCAACTACAATGAGCAGTTCTTC.

DNA of the CDR3: TGCGCTTTCCGGGGGGGCGTCAATAATTCACCCCTCCACTTT. Its translation: CAFRGGVNNSPLHF. This chain uses TRBV29-1 with TRBJ1-6, with D perhaps TRBD1 (6 bases). Germline loops: CDR1 SQVTM, CDR2 ANQGSEA. The CDR3 extends over 14 amino acids.

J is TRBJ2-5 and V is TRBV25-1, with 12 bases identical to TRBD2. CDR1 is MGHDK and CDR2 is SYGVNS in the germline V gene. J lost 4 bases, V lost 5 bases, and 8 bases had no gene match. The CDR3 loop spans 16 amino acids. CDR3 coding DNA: TGTGCCAGCAGTTCTCCCCTAGCGGGGGGGCTAGAGACCCAGTACTTC. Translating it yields CASSSPLAGGLETQYF.

The CDR3 bases are TGTGCCAGCAGCCGGGGACAGGGAGTCACAGATACGCAGTATTTT. It codes for CASSRGQGVTDTQYF. The V and J genes are TRBV28 and TRBJ2-3; 9 nucleotides line up with TRBD1. With V trimmed by 6 bases and J by 2 bases, 6 bases remained unmatched. The CDR3 is 15 amino acids. Germline V gives CDR1 MDHEN, CDR2 SYDVKM.

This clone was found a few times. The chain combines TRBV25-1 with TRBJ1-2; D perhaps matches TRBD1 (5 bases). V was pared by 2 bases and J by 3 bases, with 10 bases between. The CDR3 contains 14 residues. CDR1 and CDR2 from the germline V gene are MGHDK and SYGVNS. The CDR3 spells CASSEKGRDYGYTF. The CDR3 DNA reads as TGTGCCAGCAGTGAAAAGGGGAGGGACTATGGCTACACCTTC.

CDR3 residues: CASSGTIAGGYNEQFF. In nucleotides, the CDR3 is TGCGCCAGCAGTGGGACCATAGCGGGGGGATACAATGAGCAGTTCTTC. This chain connects TRBV10-1 to TRBJ2-1, with TRBD2 matching 10 bases. This CDR3 is built from 16 residues. Per the germline V gene, CDR1 is WNHNN and CDR2 is SYGVQD (reference sequence). V lost 4 bases, J lost 4 bases, and 7 bases stayed unmatched.

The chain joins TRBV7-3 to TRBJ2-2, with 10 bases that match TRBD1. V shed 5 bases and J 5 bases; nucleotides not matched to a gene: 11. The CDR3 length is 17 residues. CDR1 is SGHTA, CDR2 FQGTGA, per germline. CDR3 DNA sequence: TGTGCCAGCAGCCCCCCGGGACAGGGGAAGGGTACCGGGGAGCTGTTTTTT. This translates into CASSPPGQGKGTGELFF.

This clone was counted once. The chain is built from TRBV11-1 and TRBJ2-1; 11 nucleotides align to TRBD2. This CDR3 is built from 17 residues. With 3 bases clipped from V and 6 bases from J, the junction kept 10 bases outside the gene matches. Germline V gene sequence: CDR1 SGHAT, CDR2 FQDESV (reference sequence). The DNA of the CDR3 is TGTGCCAGCAGCTTGCAGCCGGGACTAGCGGACCTCAATGAGCAGTTCTTC. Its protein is CASSLQPGLADLNEQFF.

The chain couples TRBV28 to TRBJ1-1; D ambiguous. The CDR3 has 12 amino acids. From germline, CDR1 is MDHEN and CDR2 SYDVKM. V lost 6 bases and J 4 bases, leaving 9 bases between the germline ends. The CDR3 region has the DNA TGTGCCAGCAGCTATCATAGCACTGAAGCTTTCTTT. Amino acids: CASSYHSTEAFF.

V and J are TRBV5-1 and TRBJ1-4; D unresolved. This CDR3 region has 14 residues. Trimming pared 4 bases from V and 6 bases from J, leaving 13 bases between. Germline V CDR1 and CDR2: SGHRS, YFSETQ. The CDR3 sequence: CASSIAGVDEKLFF. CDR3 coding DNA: TGCGCCAGCAGCATCGCAGGTGTCGATGAAAAACTGTTTTTT.

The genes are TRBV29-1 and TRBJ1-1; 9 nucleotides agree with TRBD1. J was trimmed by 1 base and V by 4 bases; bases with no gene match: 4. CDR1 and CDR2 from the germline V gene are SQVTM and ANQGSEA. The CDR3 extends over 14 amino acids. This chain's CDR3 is CSVARQGGNTEAFF. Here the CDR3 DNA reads TGCAGCGTTGCCAGACAGGGGGGGAACACTGAAGCTTTCTTT.

This CDR3 is CASWGQDSYNEQFF. In DNA form, the CDR3 reads TGTGCCAGTTGGGGACAGGATTCCTACAATGAGCAGTTCTTC. The J gene is TRBJ2-1, the V gene TRBV6-5; 8 bases align to TRBD1. The V gene's germline CDR1 is MNHEY and CDR2 SVGAGI. V shed 9 bases and J 1 base; nucleotides not matched to a gene: 5. The CDR3 runs 14 residues.

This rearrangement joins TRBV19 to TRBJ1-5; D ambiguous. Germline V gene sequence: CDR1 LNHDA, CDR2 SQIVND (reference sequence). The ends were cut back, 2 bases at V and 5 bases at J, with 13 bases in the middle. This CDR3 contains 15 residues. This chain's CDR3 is CASSIYSGPYQPQHF. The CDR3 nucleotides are TGTGCCAGTAGTATATATTCAGGTCCCTATCAGCCCCAGCATTTT.

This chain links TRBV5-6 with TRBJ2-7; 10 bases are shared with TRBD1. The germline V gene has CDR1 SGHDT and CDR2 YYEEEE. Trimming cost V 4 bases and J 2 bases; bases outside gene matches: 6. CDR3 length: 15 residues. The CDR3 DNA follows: TGTGCCAGCAGCCTGCCCGGGACAGGGGCCTACGAGCAGTACTTC. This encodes CASSLPGTGAYEQYF.

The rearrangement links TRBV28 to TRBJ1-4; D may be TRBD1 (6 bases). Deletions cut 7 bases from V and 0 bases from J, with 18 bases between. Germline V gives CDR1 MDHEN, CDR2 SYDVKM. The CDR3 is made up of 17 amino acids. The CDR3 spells CASTPGGAGATNEKLFF. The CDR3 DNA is TGTGCCAGCACTCCCGGGGGGGCCGGGGCAACTAATGAAAAACTGTTTTTT.

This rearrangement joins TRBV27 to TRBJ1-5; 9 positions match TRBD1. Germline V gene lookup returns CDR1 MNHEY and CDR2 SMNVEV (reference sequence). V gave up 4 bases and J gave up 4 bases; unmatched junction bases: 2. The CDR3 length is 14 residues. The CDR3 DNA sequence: TGTGCCAGCAGTTGGGGGACAGGGAATCAGCCCCAGCATTTT. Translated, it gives CASSWGTGNQPQHF.

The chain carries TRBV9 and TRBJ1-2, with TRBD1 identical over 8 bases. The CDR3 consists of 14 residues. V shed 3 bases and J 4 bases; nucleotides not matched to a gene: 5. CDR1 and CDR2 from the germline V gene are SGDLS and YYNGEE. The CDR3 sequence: CASSEGTGPYGYTF. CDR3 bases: TGTGCCAGCAGCGAGGGGACAGGCCCCTATGGCTACACCTTC.

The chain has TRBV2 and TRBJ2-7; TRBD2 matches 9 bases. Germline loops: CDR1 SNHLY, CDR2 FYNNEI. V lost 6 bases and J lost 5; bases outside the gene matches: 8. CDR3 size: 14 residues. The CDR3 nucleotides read TGTGCCAGCAGGACCGGGACTAGCAGCCACGAGCAGTACTTC. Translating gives CASRTGTSSHEQYF.

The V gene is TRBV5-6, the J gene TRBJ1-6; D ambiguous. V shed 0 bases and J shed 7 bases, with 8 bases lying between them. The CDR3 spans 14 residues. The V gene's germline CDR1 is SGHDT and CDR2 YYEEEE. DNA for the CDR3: TGTGCCAGCAGCTTGGGTCCATTGAATTCACCCCTCCACTTT. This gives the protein CASSLGPLNSPLHF.

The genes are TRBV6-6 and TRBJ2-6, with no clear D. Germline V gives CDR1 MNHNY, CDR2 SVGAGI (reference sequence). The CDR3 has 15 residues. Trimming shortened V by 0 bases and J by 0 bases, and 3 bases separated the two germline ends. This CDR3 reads CASSYSSSGANVLTF. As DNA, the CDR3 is TGTGCCAGCAGTTACTCGAGCTCTGGGGCCAACGTCCTGACTTTC.

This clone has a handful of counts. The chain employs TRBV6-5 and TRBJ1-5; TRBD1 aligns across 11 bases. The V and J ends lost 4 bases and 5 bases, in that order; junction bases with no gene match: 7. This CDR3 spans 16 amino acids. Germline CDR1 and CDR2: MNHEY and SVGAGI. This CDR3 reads CASSSGQGGSYQPQHF. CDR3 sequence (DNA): TGTGCCAGCAGTTCGGGACAGGGGGGCTCGTATCAGCCCCAGCATTTT.

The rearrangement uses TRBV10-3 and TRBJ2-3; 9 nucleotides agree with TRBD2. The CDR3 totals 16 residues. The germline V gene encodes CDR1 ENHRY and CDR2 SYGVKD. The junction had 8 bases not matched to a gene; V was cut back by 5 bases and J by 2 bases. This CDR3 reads CAISRGLAQDTDTQYF. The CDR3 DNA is TGTGCCATCAGTCGCGGACTAGCGCAAGACACAGATACGCAGTATTTT.

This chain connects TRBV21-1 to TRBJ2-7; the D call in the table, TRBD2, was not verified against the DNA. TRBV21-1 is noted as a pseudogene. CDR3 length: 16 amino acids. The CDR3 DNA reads TGTGCCAGCAGCAAAGAGGGAGCGGGGATAGCCTACGAGCAGTACGTC. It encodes CASSKEGAGIAYEQYV.

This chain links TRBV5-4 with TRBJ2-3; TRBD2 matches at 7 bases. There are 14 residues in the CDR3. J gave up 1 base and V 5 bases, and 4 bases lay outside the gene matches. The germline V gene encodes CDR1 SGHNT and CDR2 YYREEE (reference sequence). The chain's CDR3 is CASRGGGGTDTQYF. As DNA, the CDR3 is TGTGCCAGCAGGGGCGGGGGTGGCACAGATACGCAGTATTTT.

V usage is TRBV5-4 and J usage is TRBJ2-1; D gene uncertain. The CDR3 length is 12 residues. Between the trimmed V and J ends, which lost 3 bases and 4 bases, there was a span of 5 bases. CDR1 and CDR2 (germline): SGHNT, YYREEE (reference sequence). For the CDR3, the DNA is TGTGCCAGCAGCTCTACTTACAATGAGCAGTTCTTC. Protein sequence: CASSSTYNEQFF.

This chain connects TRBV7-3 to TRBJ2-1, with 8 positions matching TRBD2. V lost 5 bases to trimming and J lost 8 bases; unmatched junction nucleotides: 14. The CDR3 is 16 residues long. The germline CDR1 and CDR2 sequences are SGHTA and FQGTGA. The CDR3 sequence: CASSPTGLAGSYEQFF. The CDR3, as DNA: TGTGCCAGCAGCCCAACGGGCCTAGCGGGCTCGTATGAGCAGTTCTTC.

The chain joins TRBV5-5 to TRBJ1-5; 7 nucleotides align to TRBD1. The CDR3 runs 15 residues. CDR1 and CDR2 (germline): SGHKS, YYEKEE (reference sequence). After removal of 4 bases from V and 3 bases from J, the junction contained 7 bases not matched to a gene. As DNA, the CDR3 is TGTGCCAGCAGCCAGACGGGACAGCTCAATCAGCCCCAGCATTTT. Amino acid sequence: CASSQTGQLNQPQHF.

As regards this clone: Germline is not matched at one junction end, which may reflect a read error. CDR3 sequence reads: CASRVGGTDTQYF. The CDR3 DNA reads TGCGCCAGCAGGGTTGGGGGCACCGATACGCAGTATTTT. The chain combines TRBV10-2 with TRBJ2-3; D might be TRBD1 (6 bases). The CDR3 has 13 amino acids. In germline, CDR1 is WSHSY, CDR2 SAAADI.

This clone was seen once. The CDR3 loop reads CASSLGSETQYF. The CDR3 coding sequence is TGTGCCAGCAGCTTAGGTTCTGAGACCCAGTACTTC. The chain links TRBV11-3 to TRBJ2-5; D gene uncertain. Germline V gene sequence: CDR1 SGHNT, CDR2 YENEEA. The CDR3 length is 12 residues. Trimming left V 1 base short and J 5 bases short, with 5 bases between.